This TCR beta chain was obtained from a study of a mutant IDH1 vaccine in newly diagnosed glioma. General study results and limits: With respect to changes in top peripheral T cell clonotypes, pseudoprogression seemed unrelated.

Profiled with immunoSEQ multiplex PCR; TCRdb holds only in-frame clones, not every one. The sample holds 45,000 to 65,000 clones; about 61% are singletons and the top ten take 4% to 5.5%. In the case of this clone: The antigen remains undetermined.

The junction had 5 bases not matched to a gene; V was cut back by 3 bases and J by 1 base. Germline V gene lookup returns CDR1 SEHNR and CDR2 FQNEAQ (reference sequence). The CDR3 length is 15 residues. Specified time point: week 47, end of study. Every vaccine dose comprised 300 ug of mutant IDH1 20-mer peptide plus topical imiquimod. Donors had new WHO grade 3 or 4 IDH1-mutant, ATRX-lost astrocytomas. The TCR sequence derives from a man in his forties with glioma. Some clones in this sample may be carry-over from other donors' samples. This chain links TRBV7-9 with TRBJ2-5; 7 bases map to TRBD1. This material consisted of peripheral blood mononuclear cells (PBMCs), taken from a glioma patient whose treatment included an IDH1 peptide vaccine. The CDR3 sequence is CASSFSGTAQETQYF. The CDR3 region has the DNA TGTGCCAGCAGCTTCTCCGGGACAGCCCAAGAGACCCAGTACTTC.